The clone carrying this TCR beta chain was observed a handful of times. This entry is derived from a study of blood T cell repertoires in COVID-19. The overall study: COVID-19 samples, acute and convalescent, were from the United States, Italy and Spain. PBMCs, B-cell-depleted T cells, or T cells were the source of the cDNA or gDNA that made up the material.

Germline V CDR1 and CDR2: MNHEY, SVGAGI. Trimming removed 0 bases from V and 12 bases from J, with 15 bases in between. The CDR3 runs 15 residues. Per the authors' pipeline: Amplified reference gene primers provided the basis for estimating nucleated cell counts. Generated by immunoSEQ multiplex PCR, the TCRdb table keeps only in-frame clones and is missing some. V and J calls and clone size come straight from that table; D and trimming were deduced from the DNA. The repertoire holds fewer than 50,000 clones, roughly 83% seen once, with roughly 15% in the top ten. The source is a human donor in a cohort sampled during active COVID-19. V gene TRBV6-5 combines with J gene TRBJ1-6, with D unclear. Sample: peripheral blood. CDR3 in amino acids: CASSYSPGSSGPLHF. CDR3 in DNA: TGTGCCAGCAGTTACTCCCCCGGGTCGTCCGGACCCCTCCACTTT.